This TCR beta chain appears in the sequencing data of a study of Graves' ophthalmopathy and Graves' hyperthyroidism. Orbital computed tomography, together with clinical symptoms, serum thyroxine, TRAb and thyroid ultrasound, was used for diagnosis. J gave up 4 bases and V 4 bases, and 4 bases lay outside the gene matches. The CDR3 consists of 14 residues. This clonotype was counted ten times or more. RNA transcripts served as template for amplifying TCR beta CDR3 sequences. Amplification began with first-round RT-PCR using HTBI primers, then second-round multiplex PCR was performed. TCRdb independently ran MiXCR on the multiplex PCR reads; one entry per CDR3 protein. This sample carries 360,000 or so distinct CDR3 sequences, around 20% of them seen once, and the ten largest clones take more than 1.5%.

This chain connects TRBV12-3 or TRBV12-4 to TRBJ1-3, with 7 bases lining up with TRBD1. The receptor comes from a young woman with Graves' ophthalmopathy. Material for sequencing was peripheral blood. The chain's CDR3 is CASSSRTGGNTIYF. Here the CDR3 DNA reads TGTGCCAGCAGTTCTAGGACAGGAGGAAACACCATATATTTT.